This entry describes one T cell receptor beta chain. Its specificity is unknown. A clone one base away is much larger, so this may be a read error. TCRdb itself ran the reads through MiXCR, one entry per CDR3 protein. Of about 5,600 distinct CDR3 sequences listed, 13% to 15% are singletons. This record belongs to a study of liver allograft versus peripheral blood T cells. Study context: Graft-liver T cell receptor repertoires were compared against recipient peripheral blood repertoires. General study results and limits: The authors reported that T cell receptor repertoires inside liver allografts differed from those in peripheral blood.

CDR3 size: 15 residues. From germline, CDR1 is SGHRS and CDR2 YFSETQ. This chain uses TRBV5-1 with TRBJ1-1; weak D call: TRBD1 (6 bases). This TCR derives from a human patient who had a liver transplant. Some T cells may arise from the graft donor. The CDR3 bases are TGCGTCAGCAGCGTTCGGGGGCCCATGAACACTGAAGCTTTCTTT. This sequence encodes CVSSVRGPMNTEAFF.